Each of the 22 T cell receptor beta chains below was sequenced from the same sample in a study of T cells after yellow fever vaccination. MiXCR, applied by TCRdb to the 5' RACE reads, yields one record per CDR3 protein. The sample carries 450,000 to 600,000 distinct CDR3 sequences, approximately 13% recorded once. Material: PBMCs, obtained on the day of the yellow fever booster vaccination. These receptors all stem from a man between 25 and 39 years old who received the YFV17D yellow fever vaccine.

In its sample, this clonotype was seen a few times. Germline is not matched at one junction end, which may reflect a read error. The chain has TRBV12-3 or TRBV12-4 and TRBJ2-1; 13 bases fit TRBD2. This CDR3 comprises 14 residues. CDR3 bases: TGTGCCAGCAGAACCGGGACTAGCGGGACCCGGGGGTTATTC. Translating gives CASRTGTSGTRGLF.

This clonotype was counted a few times. This chain uses TRBV7-8 with TRBJ2-1, with D perhaps assigned TRBD1 or TRBD2 (9 bases each). The germline CDR1 and CDR2 sequences are SGHVS and FQNEAQ. Trimming took off 5 bases at V and 8 bases at J, with 22 bases between the two ends. The CDR3 sequence is 16 residues long. CDR3 sequence reads: CASSPRLAGQGDEQFF. The CDR3 DNA follows: TGTGCCAGCAGCCCCCGCCTAGCGGGACAGGGCGATGAGCAGTTCTTC.

This clonotype was seen a few times. The chain carries TRBV5-1 and TRBJ1-2; 7 bases align to TRBD1. The J segment lost 6 bases and the V segment lost 3 bases, leaving 8 bases of the junction unmatched. Germline CDR1 reads SGHRS; CDR2 reads YFSETQ. The CDR3 spans 14 residues. The CDR3 DNA is TGCGCCAGCAGCTCGGGGACAGAGACGAATGGCTACACCTTC. Amino acids: CASSSGTETNGYTF. The full variable domain, completed using reference TRBV5-1 and TRBJ1-2, is KAGVTQTPRYLIKTRGQQVTLSCSPISGHRSVSWYQQTPGQGLQFLFEYFSETQRNKGNFPGRFSGRQFSNSRSEMNVSTLELGDSALYLCASSSGTETNGYTFGSGTRLTVV.

The chain couples TRBV10-3 to TRBJ1-5; D possibly corresponds to TRBD1 (5 bases). The CDR3 covers 13 residues. CDR1 is ENHRY, CDR2 SYGVKD, per germline. V dropped 4 bases and J dropped 4 bases, with 8 bases sitting between them. The CDR3 reads CAISGGGNQPQHF. For the CDR3, the DNA is TGTGCCATCAGTGGCGGGGGGAATCAGCCCCAGCATTTT.

Here the CDR3 reads CASSQVETSAADEQFF. The CDR3 DNA sequence: TGTGCCAGCAGCCAAGTGGAGACTAGCGCAGCGGATGAGCAGTTCTTC. The rearrangement joins TRBV3-1 to TRBJ2-1; 8 bases fit TRBD2. Germline V CDR1 and CDR2: LGHDT, YNNKEL (reference sequence). The CDR3 is 16 amino acids. V was clipped by 1 base and J by 8 bases; unmatched bases: 10.

In this sample, this clonotype turned up many times. The V gene is TRBV20-1, the J gene TRBJ1-1; no clear D gene. The V end was cut by 0 bases, the J end by 4 bases, with 18 bases between. This CDR3 contains 16 residues. CDR1 and CDR2 from the germline V gene are DFQATT and SNEGSKA (reference sequence). The CDR3 sequence is CSARDRARSYFTEAFF. The CDR3 DNA sequence: TGCAGTGCTAGAGATAGGGCACGATCCTATTTCACTGAAGCTTTCTTT.

The genes are TRBV12-3 or TRBV12-4 and TRBJ2-7, with D perhaps TRBD1 (6 bases). CDR3 length equals 14 residues. Trimming removed 5 bases from V and 5 bases from J, with 16 bases in between. CDR3 DNA sequence: TGTGCCAGCAGTCCCGGGACATTTAACGACGAGCAGTACTTC. Its translation is CASSPGTFNDEQYF.

The chain has TRBV29-1 and TRBJ1-5; D is ambiguous. Germline CDR1 SQVTM, CDR2 ANQGSEA. Trimming stripped 4 bases from V and 5 bases from J, with 9 bases between. The CDR3 is made up of 12 amino acids. In DNA form, the CDR3 reads TGCAGCGTTGGGGATATGGATCAGCCCCAGCATTTT. Protein: CSVGDMDQPQHF.

V usage is TRBV10-3 and J usage is TRBJ1-4; 8 positions match TRBD1. CDR1 is ENHRY, CDR2 SYGVKD, per germline. This CDR3 spans 14 amino acids. V shed 6 bases, J shed 5 bases, and the junction held 5 bases outside the gene matches. CDR3 in amino acids: CAIRKTGANEKLFF. The CDR3 bases are TGTGCCATCAGGAAGACAGGGGCGAATGAAAAACTGTTTTTT.

This chain connects TRBV12-3 or TRBV12-4 to TRBJ1-2; a possible D gene is TRBD1 (5 bases). Between the trimmed V and J ends, which lost 5 bases and 4 bases, there was a span of 11 bases. CDR3 length equals 13 residues. This CDR3 reads CASSKGTAYGYTF. The CDR3 bases are TGTGCCAGCAGTAAGGGGACGGCCTATGGCTACACCTTC.

This clonotype was seen only a few times. The chain employs TRBV2 and TRBJ2-2, with D maybe TRBD1 (6 bases). The CDR3 length is 15 residues. CDR1 and CDR2 from the germline V gene are SNHLY and FYNNEI. V was clipped by 7 bases and J by 2 bases, with 14 bases between them. The CDR3 bases are TGTGCCAGCACCCTGACAGGAACAAACACCGGGGAGCTGTTTTTT. Amino acids: CASTLTGTNTGELFF.

This clonotype was observed a few times. The chain employs TRBV13 and TRBJ2-7; no definite D call. CDR1 is PRHDT and CDR2 is FYEKMQ in the germline V gene (reference sequence). The CDR3 is made up of 15 amino acids. The V and J ends lost 5 bases and 3 bases respectively, with 17 bases between them. Here the CDR3 reads CASSNLKASDYEQYF. CDR3 in DNA: TGTGCCAGCAGCAACCTCAAGGCCAGCGACTACGAGCAGTACTTC.

This clonotype was seen a handful of times. V is TRBV7-3 and J is TRBJ2-7; 14 nucleotides align to TRBD2. Germline V gives CDR1 SGHTA, CDR2 FQGTGA. J gave up 5 bases and V 0 bases, and 9 bases lay outside the gene matches. CDR3 length equals 18 residues. Written as DNA, the CDR3 is TGTGCCAGCAGCTTAACGGGACTAGCGGGGGTTTCCGCAAACGAGCAGTACTTC. Amino acids: CASSLTGLAGVSANEQYF.

The gene calls are TRBV5-1 and TRBJ2-7, with D possibly being TRBD1 or TRBD2 (6 bases each). The CDR3 is made up of 15 amino acids. CDR1 is SGHRS, CDR2 YFSETQ, per germline. V lost 3 bases, J lost 2 bases, and 15 bases lay in between. The CDR3 protein is CASSWRGEAAYEQYF. CDR3 DNA: TGCGCCAGCAGCTGGAGGGGGGAGGCCGCCTACGAGCAGTACTTC.

A few counts support this clonotype. This chain uses TRBV9 with TRBJ1-3; possible D gene TRBD1, 6 bases. Deletions cut 2 bases from V and 4 bases from J, with 19 bases between. The CDR3 extends over 17 amino acids. Germline-derived CDR1 and CDR2 are SGDLS and YYNGEE. In DNA, the CDR3 is TGTGCCAGCAGCGTCCTTGATGAGGGACACTCGGGAAACACCATATATTTT. Amino acid sequence: CASSVLDEGHSGNTIYF.

This clonotype was detected many times. J is TRBJ2-5 and V is TRBV5-1; 8 positions match TRBD1. CDR3 length: 13 residues. Germline CDR1 reads SGHRS; CDR2 reads YFSETQ. V was clipped by 4 bases and J by 5 bases; unmatched bases: 4. The CDR3 sequence: CASSGQGQETQYF. In DNA form, the CDR3 reads TGCGCCAGCAGCGGACAGGGCCAGGAGACCCAGTACTTC.

This clonotype was seen a single time. Sequence at one end of the junction differs from germline and may be a read error. The chain recombines TRBV20-1 with TRBJ1-1; the D is unclear. Germline CDR1 and CDR2: DFQATT and SNEGSKA (reference sequence). This CDR3 comprises 12 residues. CDR3 sequence reads: CSARSPKPEAFF. DNA of the CDR3: TGCAGTGCTAGATCGCCGAAACCTGAGGCTTTCTTT.

J is TRBJ1-1 and V is TRBV29-1; 7 positions match TRBD1. This CDR3 region has 14 residues. The ends lost 6 bases at V and 1 base at J; junction bases unmatched: 8. The V gene's germline CDR1 is SQVTM and CDR2 ANQGSEA. The CDR3 sequence: CSVRRQGGNTEAFF. The DNA for the CDR3 is TGCAGCGTCCGTCGACAGGGAGGGAACACTGAAGCTTTCTTT.

The V gene is TRBV20-1, the J gene TRBJ2-7; 7 nucleotides match TRBD1. The V segment lost 1 base and the J segment 0 bases; nucleotides outside the gene matches: 6. The CDR3 is made up of 15 amino acids. Germline V gives CDR1 DFQATT, CDR2 SNEGSKA (reference sequence). This CDR3 is CSARAPTGSSYEQYF. As DNA, the CDR3 is TGCAGTGCTAGAGCCCCGACAGGGAGCTCCTACGAGCAGTACTTC.

The V call is TRBV29-1, the J call TRBJ2-5; D may be TRBD2 (7 bases). CDR1 and CDR2 from the germline V gene are SQVTM and ANQGSEA. The CDR3 is 13 amino acids. V was cut by 7 bases and J by 3 bases, with 15 bases left in between. The DNA of the CDR3 is TGCAGCGAGGGGGGGGCTAGCGAAGAGACCCAGTACTTC. Translated: CSEGGASEETQYF. Full variable domain (remainder filled in from reference TRBV29-1 and TRBJ2-5): SAVISQKPSRDICQRGTSLTIQCQVDSQVTMMFWYRQQPGQSLTLIATANQGSEATYESGFVIDKFPISRPNLTFSTLTVSNMSPEDSSIYLCSEGGASEETQYFGPGTRLLVL.

Only a few counts were recorded for this clonotype. This chain joins TRBV6-1 and TRBJ2-7, with TRBD2 matching 9 bases. CDR1 MNHNS and CDR2 SASEGT come from the germline V gene. With V trimmed by 8 bases and J by 7 bases, 12 bases remained unmatched. This CDR3 contains 14 residues. The CDR3: CASWTSVTVGEQYF. CDR3 DNA sequence: TGTGCCAGCTGGACTAGCGTGACCGTAGGGGAGCAGTACTTC.

V and J are TRBV7-2 and TRBJ2-5, with 7 bases that match TRBD2. CDR3 length equals 16 residues. Germline V gene lookup returns CDR1 SGHTA and CDR2 FQGNSA. With 5 bases clipped from V and 4 bases from J, the junction kept 13 bases outside the gene matches. The CDR3 loop reads CASSVAGGRAGETQYF. The CDR3 DNA reads as TGTGCCAGCAGCGTCGCCGGTGGGAGGGCCGGAGAGACCCAGTACTTC.